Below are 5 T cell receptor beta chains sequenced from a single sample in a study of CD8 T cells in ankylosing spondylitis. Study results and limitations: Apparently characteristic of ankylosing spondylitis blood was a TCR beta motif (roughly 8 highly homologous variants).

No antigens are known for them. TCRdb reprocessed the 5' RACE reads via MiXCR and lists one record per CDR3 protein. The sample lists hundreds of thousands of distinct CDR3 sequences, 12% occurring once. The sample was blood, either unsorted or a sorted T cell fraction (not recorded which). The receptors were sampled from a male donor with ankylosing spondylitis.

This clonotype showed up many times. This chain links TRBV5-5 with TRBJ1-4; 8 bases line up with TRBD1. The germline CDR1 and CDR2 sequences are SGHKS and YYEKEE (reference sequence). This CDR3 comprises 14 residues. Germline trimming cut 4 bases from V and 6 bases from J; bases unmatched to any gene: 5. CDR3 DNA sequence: TGTGCCAGCAGCAGAGGGACAGGCGATGAAAAACTGTTTTTT. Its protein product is CASSRGTGDEKLFF.

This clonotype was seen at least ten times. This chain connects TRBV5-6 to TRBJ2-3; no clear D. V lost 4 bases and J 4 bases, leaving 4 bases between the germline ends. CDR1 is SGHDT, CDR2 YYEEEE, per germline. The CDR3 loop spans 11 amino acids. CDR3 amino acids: CASSRSDTQYF. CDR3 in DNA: TGTGCCAGCAGCCGGTCAGATACGCAGTATTTT.

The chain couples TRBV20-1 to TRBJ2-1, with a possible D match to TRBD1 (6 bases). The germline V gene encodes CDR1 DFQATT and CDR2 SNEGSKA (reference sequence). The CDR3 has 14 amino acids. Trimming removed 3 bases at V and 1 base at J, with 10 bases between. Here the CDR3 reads CSASRGNSYNEQFF. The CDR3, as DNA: TGCAGTGCTAGCAGGGGTAATTCCTACAATGAGCAGTTCTTC.

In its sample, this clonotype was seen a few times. CDR3 coding DNA: TGTGCCAGCAGCGGGGATGGGCGCGGCTACACCTTC. Translation: CASSGDGRGYTF. V is TRBV7-2 and J is TRBJ1-2; D not certain. The CDR3 covers 12 residues. Trimming took 5 bases from V and 8 from J, leaving 12 bases between them. From germline, CDR1 is SGHTA and CDR2 FQGNSA.

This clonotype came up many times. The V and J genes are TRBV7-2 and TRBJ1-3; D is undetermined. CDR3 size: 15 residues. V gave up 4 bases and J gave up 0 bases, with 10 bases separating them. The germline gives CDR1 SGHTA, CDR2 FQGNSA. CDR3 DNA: TGTGCCAGCAGCTCTCCGACCAGCTCTGGAAACACCATATATTTT. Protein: CASSSPTSSGNTIYF.